Listed here are 18 T cell receptor beta chains from one sample, sequenced in a study of shared clonotypes between healthy human individuals. TCRdb's table, derived via immunoSEQ multiplex PCR, lists solely in-frame clones and lacks some. The repertoire includes around 1.9 million clones, around 95% of them detected once, and 1.5% to 2% sits in the top ten. It was CD45RO-negative cells, positively selected for CCR7, that made up naive CD8 cells, with terminally differentiated effector memory CD45RA+ cells excluded. The sample taken for sequencing was naive CD8+ T cells from PBMCs. The receptors originated from a man between 18 and 35 years old in good health. Some clones in this sample may be carry-over from other donors' samples.

V gene TRBV18 combines with J gene TRBJ2-7; a weak D match, TRBD1 (6 bases). The CDR3 is 13 residues long. Trimming cost V 2 bases and J 3 bases, with 8 bases left between them. Germline CDR1 is KGHSH and CDR2 is LQKENI. CDR3 residues: CASSPVDSYEQYF. CDR3 in DNA: TGTGCCAGCTCACCAGTGGACAGCTACGAGCAGTACTTC.

V and J are TRBV4-3 and TRBJ2-2; D is unresolved. CDR3 length: 14 residues. V was shortened by 4 bases and J by 3 bases, with 9 bases between the two germline ends. Germline CDR1 is LGHNA and CDR2 is YSLEER. DNA of the CDR3: TGCGCCAGCAGCCTAATAATAGACACCGGGGAGCTGTTTTTT. Protein product: CASSLIIDTGELFF.

CDR3: CASSLTSGIPYEQYF. The CDR3 DNA is TGTGCCAGCAGCTTAACTAGCGGGATACCCTACGAGCAGTACTTC. The rearrangement uses TRBV7-3 and TRBJ2-7; 8 bases are a match to TRBD2. Germline CDR1 is SGHTA and CDR2 is FQGTGA. V gave up 0 bases and J gave up 2 bases; unmatched junction bases: 3. The CDR3 spans 15 residues.

This chain joins TRBV15 and TRBJ2-7; possible D gene TRBD1, 5 bases. There are 15 residues in the CDR3. V was shortened by 7 bases and J by 0 bases, with 16 bases between the two germline ends. The germline CDR1 and CDR2 sequences are LNHNV and YYDKDF (reference sequence). CDR3 sequence: CATKDIRTPSYEQYF. DNA of the CDR3: TGTGCCACCAAGGACATTCGTACGCCCTCCTACGAGCAGTACTTC. The full variable domain, its missing parts supplied by reference TRBV15 and TRBJ2-7, is DAMVIQNPRYQVTQFGKPVTLSCSQTLNHNVMYWYQQKSSQAPKLLFHYYDKDFNNEADTPDNFQSRRPNTSFCFLDIRSPGLGDTAMYLCATKDIRTPSYEQYFGPGTRLTVT.

The chain joins TRBV4-1 to TRBJ2-4; D not certain. From germline, CDR1 is MGHRA and CDR2 YSYEKL. V shed 5 bases and J shed 0 bases, with 8 bases lying between them. CDR3 size: 14 residues. Written as DNA, the CDR3 is TGCGCCAGCAGCGTACACCAAGCCAAAAACATTCAGTACTTC. Translated, it gives CASSVHQAKNIQYF.

This clone was seen just once. The chain joins TRBV9 to TRBJ2-3; D ambiguous. The CDR3 totals 15 residues. The V gene lost 0 bases and the J gene lost 0 bases, with 8 bases spanning the gap. Germline CDR1 reads SGDLS; CDR2 reads YYNGEE. This CDR3 reads CASSVDPRSTDTQYF. Here the CDR3 DNA reads TGTGCCAGCAGCGTAGATCCCAGGAGCACAGATACGCAGTATTTT. The whole variable domain, remainder taken from reference TRBV9 and TRBJ2-3, is DSGVTQTPKHLITATGQRVTLRCSPRSGDLSVYWYQQSLDQGLQFLIQYYNGEERAKGNILERFSAQQFPDLHSELNLSSLELGDSALYFCASSVDPRSTDTQYFGPGTRLTVL.

The chain joins TRBV7-6 to TRBJ2-2; 7 bases map to TRBD1. CDR3 size: 16 residues. CDR1 is SGHVS, CDR2 FNYEAQ, per germline. V was clipped by 1 base and J by 2 bases; unmatched bases: 4. CDR3 coding DNA: TGTGCCAGCAGCTTAGTGGGGACAGATAACACCGGGGAGCTGTTTTTT. As protein: CASSLVGTDNTGELFF.

This chain links TRBV5-8 with TRBJ2-2; D might be TRBD1 (6 bases). The ends were cut back, 4 bases at V and 6 bases at J, with 16 bases in the middle. From germline, CDR1 is SGHTS and CDR2 YDEGEE. CDR3 length equals 15 residues. CDR3 DNA sequence: TGTGCCAGCAGCCCATTCCCGACAGGTTCCGGGGAGCTGTTTTTT. Its protein is CASSPFPTGSGELFF.

This chain connects TRBV5-1 to TRBJ2-7, with a tentative D call TRBD1 (6 bases). Per germline, CDR1 SGHRS and CDR2 YFSETQ. V was pared by 1 base and J by 5 bases, with 13 bases between. There are 14 residues in the CDR3. CDR3 nucleotide sequence: TGCGCCAGCAGCTTGTCCGACAGGCTGGACGAGCAGTACTTC. Translated, it gives CASSLSDRLDEQYF. Full variable domain (remainder filled in from reference TRBV5-1 and TRBJ2-7): KAGVTQTPRYLIKTRGQQVTLSCSPISGHRSVSWYQQTPGQGLQFLFEYFSETQRNKGNFPGRFSGRQFSNSRSEMNVSTLELGDSALYLCASSLSDRLDEQYFGPGTRLTVT.

The rearrangement links TRBV7-8 to TRBJ2-3, with D maybe TRBD1 (5 bases). The germline V gene has CDR1 SGHVS and CDR2 FQNEAQ. Deletions cut 3 bases from V and 4 bases from J, with 11 bases between. The CDR3 is 14 amino acids. The CDR3 is CASSFRQSPDTQYF. The DNA for the CDR3 is TGTGCCAGCAGCTTTAGACAGAGCCCAGATACGCAGTATTTT.

The genes are TRBV25-1 and TRBJ2-7, with 8 bases matching TRBD1. This CDR3 region has 15 residues. Germline values: CDR1 MGHDK, CDR2 SYGVNS. The junction had 4 bases not matched to a gene; V was cut back by 1 base and J by 2 bases. CDR3 loop: CASSESVDRAYEQYF. In DNA, the CDR3 is TGTGCCAGCAGTGAATCAGTGGACAGGGCCTACGAGCAGTACTTC.

V is TRBV2 and J is TRBJ2-7; 9 bases line up with TRBD2. The CDR3 is 16 residues long. With 1 base clipped from V and 5 bases from J, the junction kept 9 bases outside the gene matches. Germline V gene lookup returns CDR1 SNHLY and CDR2 FYNNEI. The CDR3 DNA reads as TGTGCCAGCAGTGAAGTTTGGGCGGGAGGGAGGAACGAGCAGTACTTC. Translating gives CASSEVWAGGRNEQYF.

About this clone: Sequence at one end of the junction differs from germline and may be a read error. The chain joins TRBV27 to TRBJ1-2; D is undetermined. Germline CDR1 is MNHEY and CDR2 is SMNVEV (reference sequence). This CDR3 has 15 residues. The CDR3 sequence: CASSSLVLAVGGYTF. CDR3 in DNA: TGTGCCAGTAGTTCCCTCGTCCTGGCCGTGGGTGGCTACACCTTC.

Of note for this clone: In the same sample, other DNA sequences code for this CDR3. CDR3 amino acids: CASSLGNEQFF. CDR3 coding DNA: TGTGCCAGCAGCTTAGGCAATGAGCAGTTCTTC. The V and J genes are TRBV7-2 and TRBJ2-1; D is uncertain. Germline V gene data show CDR1 as SGHTA and CDR2 as FQGNSA. This CDR3 comprises 11 residues. Trimming took off 1 base at V and 6 bases at J, with 1 base between the two ends.

The rearrangement links TRBV4-2 to TRBJ2-1; 7 nucleotides match TRBD2. V trimming: 1 base; J trimming: 0 bases; junction bases outside the gene matches: 9. The CDR3 length is 18 residues. The germline gives CDR1 LGHNA, CDR2 YNFKEQ. This CDR3 reads CASSQVSAGALSYNEQFF. CDR3 sequence (DNA): TGTGCCAGCAGCCAAGTCAGTGCGGGAGCGCTCTCCTACAATGAGCAGTTCTTC.

V and J are TRBV6-1 and TRBJ1-1; TRBD1 matches 9 bases. Losses at the gene ends were 6 bases for V and 3 bases for J; bases not matched to a gene: 8. The CDR3 contains 15 residues. Per germline, CDR1 MNHNS and CDR2 SASEGT. The CDR3, as DNA: TGTGCCAGCAGCGGACCGGGACAGGGTTACACTGAAGCTTTCTTT. Protein product: CASSGPGQGYTEAFF.

The J gene is TRBJ2-7, the V gene TRBV7-3, with a weak D call TRBD2 (6 bases). The germline V gene has CDR1 SGHTA and CDR2 FQGTGA. There are 14 residues in the CDR3. V dropped 3 bases and J dropped 1 base, with 10 bases sitting between them. CDR3 sequence reads: CASSFDAGSYEQYF. CDR3 sequence (DNA): TGTGCCAGCAGCTTTGACGCGGGATCCTACGAGCAGTACTTC. The whole variable domain, filled in from reference TRBV7-3 and TRBJ2-7, reads GAGVSQTPSNKVTEKGKYVELRCDPISGHTALYWYRQSLGQGPEFLIYFQGTGAADDSGLPNDRFFAVRPEGSVSTLKIQRTERGDSAVYLCASSFDAGSYEQYFGPGTRLTVT.

V and J are TRBV11-2 and TRBJ2-3, with 7 nucleotides matching TRBD1. This CDR3 contains 17 residues. CDR1 and CDR2 from the germline V gene are SGHAT and FQNNGV. V dropped 5 bases and J dropped 5; count of bases not matched to a gene: 16. In nucleotides, the CDR3 is TGTGCCAGCAGCCTGAAGGGGGCGGCCACAAAGGGAGATACGCAGTATTTT. Amino acid sequence: CASSLKGAATKGDTQYF.